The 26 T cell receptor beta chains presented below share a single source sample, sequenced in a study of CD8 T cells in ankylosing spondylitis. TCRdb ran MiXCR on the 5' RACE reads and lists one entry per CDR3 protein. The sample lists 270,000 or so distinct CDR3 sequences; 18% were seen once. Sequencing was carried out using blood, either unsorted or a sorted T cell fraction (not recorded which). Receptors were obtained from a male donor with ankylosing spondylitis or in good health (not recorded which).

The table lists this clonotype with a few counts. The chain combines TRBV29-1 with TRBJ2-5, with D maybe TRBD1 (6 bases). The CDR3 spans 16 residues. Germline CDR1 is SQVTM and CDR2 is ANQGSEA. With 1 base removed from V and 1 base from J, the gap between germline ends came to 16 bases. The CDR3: CSVEGLDSVVQETQYF. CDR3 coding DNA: TGCAGCGTTGAAGGACTGGACAGCGTAGTCCAAGAGACCCAGTACTTC.

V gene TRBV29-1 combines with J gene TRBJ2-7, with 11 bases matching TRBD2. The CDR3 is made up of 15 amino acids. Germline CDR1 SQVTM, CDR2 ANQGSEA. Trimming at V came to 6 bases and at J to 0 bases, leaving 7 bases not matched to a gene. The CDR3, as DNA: TGCAGCGTCTATGGGACTAGCGGCAGCTCCTACGAGCAGTACTTC. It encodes CSVYGTSGSSYEQYF.

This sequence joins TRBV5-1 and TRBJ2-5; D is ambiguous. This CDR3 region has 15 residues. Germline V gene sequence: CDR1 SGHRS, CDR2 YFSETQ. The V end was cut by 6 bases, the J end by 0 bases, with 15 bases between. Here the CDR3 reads CASTFGANDQETQYF. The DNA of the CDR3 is TGCGCCAGCACCTTCGGCGCTAACGACCAAGAGACCCAGTACTTC.

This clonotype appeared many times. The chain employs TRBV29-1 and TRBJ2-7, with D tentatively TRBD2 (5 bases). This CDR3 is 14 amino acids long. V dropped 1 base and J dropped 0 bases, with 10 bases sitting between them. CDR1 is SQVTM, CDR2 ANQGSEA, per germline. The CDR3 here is CSVEGAESSYEQYF. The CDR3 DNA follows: TGCAGCGTTGAAGGAGCGGAGAGCTCCTACGAGCAGTACTTC.

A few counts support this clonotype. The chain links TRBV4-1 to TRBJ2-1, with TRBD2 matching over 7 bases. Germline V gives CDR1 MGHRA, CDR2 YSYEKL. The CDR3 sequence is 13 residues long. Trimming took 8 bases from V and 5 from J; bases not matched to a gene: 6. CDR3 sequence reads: CASSGTNNNEQFF. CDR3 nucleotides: TGCGCCAGCTCCGGGACTAATAACAATGAGCAGTTCTTC.

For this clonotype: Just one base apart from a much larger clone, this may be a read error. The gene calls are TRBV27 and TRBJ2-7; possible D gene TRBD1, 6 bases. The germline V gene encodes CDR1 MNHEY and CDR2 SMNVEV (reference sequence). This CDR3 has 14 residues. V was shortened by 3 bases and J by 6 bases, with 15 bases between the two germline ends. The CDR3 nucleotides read TGTGCCAGCAGTTTTGGGACACAACCCTGCGAGCAGTACTTC. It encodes CASSFGTQPCEQYF.

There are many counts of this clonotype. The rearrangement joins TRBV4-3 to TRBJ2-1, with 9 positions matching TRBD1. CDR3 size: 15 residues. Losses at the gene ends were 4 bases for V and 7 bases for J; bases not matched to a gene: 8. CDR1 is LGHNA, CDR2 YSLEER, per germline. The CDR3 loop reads CASSPGTGITNEQFF. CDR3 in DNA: TGCGCCAGCAGCCCCGGGACAGGGATAACTAATGAGCAGTTCTTC.

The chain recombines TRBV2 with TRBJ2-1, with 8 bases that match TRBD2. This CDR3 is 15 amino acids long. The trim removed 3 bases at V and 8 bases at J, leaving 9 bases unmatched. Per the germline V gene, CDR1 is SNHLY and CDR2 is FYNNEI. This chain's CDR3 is CASSDNQREQDEQFF. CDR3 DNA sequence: TGTGCCAGCAGTGATAACCAGCGGGAGCAGGATGAGCAGTTCTTC.

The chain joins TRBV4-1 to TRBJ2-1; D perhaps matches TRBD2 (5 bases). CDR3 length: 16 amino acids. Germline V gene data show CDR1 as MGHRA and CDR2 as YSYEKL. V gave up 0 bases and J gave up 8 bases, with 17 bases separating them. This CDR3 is CASSQERDYLGYEQFF. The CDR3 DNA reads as TGCGCCAGCAGCCAAGAAAGAGACTATCTCGGGTATGAGCAGTTCTTC.

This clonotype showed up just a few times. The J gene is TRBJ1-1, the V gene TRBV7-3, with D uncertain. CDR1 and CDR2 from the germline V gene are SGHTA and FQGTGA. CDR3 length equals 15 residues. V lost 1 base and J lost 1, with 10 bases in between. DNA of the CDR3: TGTGCCAGCAGCTTAATGCGACGGAGGAACACTGAAGCTTTCTTT. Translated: CASSLMRRRNTEAFF.

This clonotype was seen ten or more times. The CDR3 is CASYHPNSDIQYF. The DNA for the CDR3 is TGTGCCAGCTATCACCCCAATAGCGACATTCAGTACTTC. The chain carries TRBV6-1 and TRBJ2-4, with D possibly being TRBD2 (5 bases). Between the trimmed V and J ends, which lost 8 bases and 8 bases, there was a span of 16 bases. This CDR3 comprises 13 residues. Germline V CDR1 and CDR2: MNHNS, SASEGT.

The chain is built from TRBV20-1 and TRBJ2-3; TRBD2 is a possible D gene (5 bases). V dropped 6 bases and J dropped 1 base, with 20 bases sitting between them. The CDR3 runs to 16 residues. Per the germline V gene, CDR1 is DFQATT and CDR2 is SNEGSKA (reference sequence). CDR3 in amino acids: CSATWELVRGTDTQYF. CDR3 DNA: TGCAGTGCCACGTGGGAACTAGTTAGAGGCACAGATACGCAGTATTTT.

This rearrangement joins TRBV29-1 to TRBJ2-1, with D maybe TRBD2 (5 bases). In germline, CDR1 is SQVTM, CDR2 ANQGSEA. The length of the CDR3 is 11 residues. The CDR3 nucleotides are TGCAAAGCGGATCACTACAATGAGCAGTTCTTC. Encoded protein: CKADHYNEQFF.

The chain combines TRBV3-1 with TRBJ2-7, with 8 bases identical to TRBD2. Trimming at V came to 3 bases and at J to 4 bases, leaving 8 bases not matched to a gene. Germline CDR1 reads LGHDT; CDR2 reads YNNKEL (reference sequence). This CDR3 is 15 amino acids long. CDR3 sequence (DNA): TGTGCCAGCAGCCAGCTAACCAGCGGGAGATACGAGCAGTACTTC. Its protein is CASSQLTSGRYEQYF.

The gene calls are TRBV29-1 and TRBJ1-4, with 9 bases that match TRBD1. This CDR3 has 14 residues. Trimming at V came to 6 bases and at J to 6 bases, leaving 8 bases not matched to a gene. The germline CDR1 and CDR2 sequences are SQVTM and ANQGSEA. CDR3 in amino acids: CSVETGQGDEKLFF. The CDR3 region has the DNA TGCAGCGTAGAGACGGGACAGGGAGATGAAAAACTGTTTTTT.

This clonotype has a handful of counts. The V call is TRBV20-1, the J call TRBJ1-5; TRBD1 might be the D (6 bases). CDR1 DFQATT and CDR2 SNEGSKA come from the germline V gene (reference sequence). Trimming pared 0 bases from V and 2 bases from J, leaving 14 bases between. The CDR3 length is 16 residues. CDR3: CSARDLEGGGNQPQHF. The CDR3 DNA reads TGCAGTGCTAGAGATTTGGAAGGGGGTGGCAATCAGCCCCAGCATTTT.

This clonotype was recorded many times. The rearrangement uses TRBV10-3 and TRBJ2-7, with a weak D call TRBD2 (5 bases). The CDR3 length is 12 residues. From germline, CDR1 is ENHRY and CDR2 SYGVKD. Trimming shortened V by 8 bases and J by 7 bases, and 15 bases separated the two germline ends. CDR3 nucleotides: TGTGCCATCGAGGGTGCGTCGGGGGAGCAGTACTTC. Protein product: CAIEGASGEQYF.

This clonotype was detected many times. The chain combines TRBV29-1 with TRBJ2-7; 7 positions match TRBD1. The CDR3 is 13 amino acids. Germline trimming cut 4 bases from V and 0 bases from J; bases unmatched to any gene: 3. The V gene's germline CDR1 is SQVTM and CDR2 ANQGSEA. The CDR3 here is CSVVRDSSYEQYF. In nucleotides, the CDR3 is TGCAGCGTTGTTCGGGACAGCTCCTACGAGCAGTACTTC.

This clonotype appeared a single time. The CDR3 here is CASSPARDTYEQYF. Here the CDR3 DNA reads TGTGCCAGCAGCCCCGCGCGGGACACTTACGAGCAGTACTTC. The chain uses TRBV7-9 and TRBJ2-7; D could derive from TRBD1 or TRBD2 (6 bases each). V was pared by 5 bases and J by 4 bases, with 15 bases between. The length of the CDR3 is 14 residues. Germline CDR1 SEHNR, CDR2 FQNEAQ (reference sequence).

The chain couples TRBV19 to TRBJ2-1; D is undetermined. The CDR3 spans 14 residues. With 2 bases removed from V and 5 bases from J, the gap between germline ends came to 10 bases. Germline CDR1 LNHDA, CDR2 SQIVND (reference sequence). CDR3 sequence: CASSISNDHNEQFF. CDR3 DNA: TGTGCCAGTAGTATATCGAATGACCACAATGAGCAGTTCTTC.

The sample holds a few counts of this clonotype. CDR3 DNA sequence: TGCGCCAGCAGCCAGACCAGGGATTGGAGCACTGAAGCTTTCTTT. Translation gives CASSQTRDWSTEAFF. The chain joins TRBV4-1 to TRBJ1-1; tentatively, D is TRBD1 (5 bases). Trimming removed 3 bases at V and 4 bases at J, with 15 bases between. Per germline, CDR1 MGHRA and CDR2 YSYEKL. The CDR3 loop spans 15 amino acids.

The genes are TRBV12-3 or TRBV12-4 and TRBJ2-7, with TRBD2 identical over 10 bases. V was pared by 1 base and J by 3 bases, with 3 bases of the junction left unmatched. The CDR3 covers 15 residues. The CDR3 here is CASSLVGTSDYEQYF. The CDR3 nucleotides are TGTGCCAGCAGTTTAGTTGGGACTAGCGACTACGAGCAGTACTTC.

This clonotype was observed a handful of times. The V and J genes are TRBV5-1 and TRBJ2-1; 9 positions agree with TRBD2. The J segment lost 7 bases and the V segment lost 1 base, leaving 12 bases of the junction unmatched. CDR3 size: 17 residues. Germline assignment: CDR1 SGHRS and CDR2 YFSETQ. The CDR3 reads CASSLRLWLAGRNEQFF. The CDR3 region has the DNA TGCGCCAGCAGCTTGCGGCTTTGGCTAGCGGGAAGGAATGAGCAGTTCTTC.

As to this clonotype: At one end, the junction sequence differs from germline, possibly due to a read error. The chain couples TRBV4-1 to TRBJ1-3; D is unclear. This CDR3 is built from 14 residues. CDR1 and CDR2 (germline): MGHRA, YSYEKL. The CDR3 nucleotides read TGCGCCAGCAGCCAAGAGAGGGTTGGAGACACCATATATTTT. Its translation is CASSQERVGDTIYF.

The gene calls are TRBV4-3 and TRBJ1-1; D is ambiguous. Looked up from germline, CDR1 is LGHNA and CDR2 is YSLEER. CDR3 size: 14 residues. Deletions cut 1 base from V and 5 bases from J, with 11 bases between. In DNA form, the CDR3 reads TGCGCCAGCAGCCAAGTGTATGACGGGACTGAAGCTTTCTTT. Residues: CASSQVYDGTEAFF.

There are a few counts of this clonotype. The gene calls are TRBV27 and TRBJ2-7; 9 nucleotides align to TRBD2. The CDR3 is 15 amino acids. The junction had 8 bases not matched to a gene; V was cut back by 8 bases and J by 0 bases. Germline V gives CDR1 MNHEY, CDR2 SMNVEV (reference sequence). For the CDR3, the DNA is TGTGCCAGCCGCGTTAGCGGGAGCAACTCCTACGAGCAGTACTTC. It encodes CASRVSGSNSYEQYF.